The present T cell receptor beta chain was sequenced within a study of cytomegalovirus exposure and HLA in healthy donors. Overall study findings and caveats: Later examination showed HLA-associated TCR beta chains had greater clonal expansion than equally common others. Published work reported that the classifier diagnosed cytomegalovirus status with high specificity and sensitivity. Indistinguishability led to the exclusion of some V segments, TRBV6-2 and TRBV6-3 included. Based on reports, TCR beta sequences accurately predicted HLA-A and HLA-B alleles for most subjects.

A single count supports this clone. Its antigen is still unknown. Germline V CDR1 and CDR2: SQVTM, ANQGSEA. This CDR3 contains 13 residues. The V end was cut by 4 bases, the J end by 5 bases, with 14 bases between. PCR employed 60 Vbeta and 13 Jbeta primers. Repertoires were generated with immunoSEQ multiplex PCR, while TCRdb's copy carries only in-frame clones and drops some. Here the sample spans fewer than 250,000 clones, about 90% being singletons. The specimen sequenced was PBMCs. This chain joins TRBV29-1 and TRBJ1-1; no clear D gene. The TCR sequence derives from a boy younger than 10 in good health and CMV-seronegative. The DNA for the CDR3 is TGCAGCGTTGGGGCGCCCGGTGGTACTGAAGCTTTCTTT. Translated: CSVGAPGGTEAFF.